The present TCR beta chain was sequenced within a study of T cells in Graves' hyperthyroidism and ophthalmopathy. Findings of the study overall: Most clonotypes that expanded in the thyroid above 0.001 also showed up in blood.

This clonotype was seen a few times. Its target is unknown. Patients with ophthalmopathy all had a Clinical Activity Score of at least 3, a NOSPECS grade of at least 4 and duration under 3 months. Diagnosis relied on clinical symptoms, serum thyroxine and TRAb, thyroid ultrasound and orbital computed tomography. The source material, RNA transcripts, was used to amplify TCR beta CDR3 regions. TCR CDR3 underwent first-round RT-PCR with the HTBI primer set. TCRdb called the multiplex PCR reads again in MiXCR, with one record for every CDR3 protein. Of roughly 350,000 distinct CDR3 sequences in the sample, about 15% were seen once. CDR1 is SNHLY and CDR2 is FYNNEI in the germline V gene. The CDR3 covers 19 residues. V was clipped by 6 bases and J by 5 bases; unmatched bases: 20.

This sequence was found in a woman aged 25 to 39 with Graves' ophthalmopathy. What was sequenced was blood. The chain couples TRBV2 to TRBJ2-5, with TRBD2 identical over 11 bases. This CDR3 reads CASRKLGGIAGGRKETQYF. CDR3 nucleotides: TGTGCCAGCAGGAAACTTGGGGGGATAGCGGGGGGGCGGAAGGAGACCCAGTACTTC.